These 32 T cell receptor beta chains originate from one sample sequenced in a study of blood T cell repertoires in COVID-19. Clones were sequenced by immunoSEQ multiplex PCR, and TCRdb holds only the in-frame ones, with some missing. The top ten hold approximately 2% of the sample, which has about 140,000 clones, 88% seen once. The source material was peripheral blood. These receptors were taken from a man aged 70-80 years with acute or convalescent COVID-19.

The rearrangement joins TRBV2 to TRBJ2-3; TRBD1 is a possible D gene (6 bases). The CDR3 is made up of 14 amino acids. V was cut by 5 bases and J by 0 bases, with 9 bases left in between. Germline values: CDR1 SNHLY, CDR2 FYNNEI. The CDR3, as DNA: TGTGCCAGCAGTCGGGACACAAGCACAGATACGCAGTATTTT. Protein product: CASSRDTSTDTQYF.

This chain uses TRBV2 with TRBJ2-3; no clear D gene. In germline, CDR1 is SNHLY, CDR2 FYNNEI. CDR3 length: 15 amino acids. Trimming cost V 6 bases and J 3 bases, with 16 bases left between them. The CDR3 DNA sequence: TGTGCCAGCAGAAAGGTGGTCAGGTCGACAGATACGCAGTATTTT. Amino acids: CASRKVVRSTDTQYF.

V gene TRBV5-1 combines with J gene TRBJ1-1, with 11 nucleotides matching TRBD1. CDR1 SGHRS and CDR2 YFSETQ come from the germline V gene. V lost 2 bases and J lost 3; bases outside the gene matches: 15. The CDR3 length is 19 residues. CDR3 DNA sequence: TGCGCCAGCAGCTTACGTCCCGGGACAGGGGGTCTAGTCGACACTGAAGCTTTCTTT. It specifies CASSLRPGTGGLVDTEAFF.

The J gene is TRBJ2-2, the V gene TRBV5-1; 8 bases are shared with TRBD2. Germline CDR1 is SGHRS and CDR2 is YFSETQ. This CDR3 spans 16 amino acids. V was clipped by 1 base and J by 1 base; unmatched bases: 3. As DNA, the CDR3 is TGCGCCAGCAGCTTGCAAGCGGGAGTGAACACCGGGGAGCTGTTTTTT. It specifies CASSLQAGVNTGELFF.

The V call is TRBV10-3, the J call TRBJ2-7; D is uncertain. V was shortened by 3 bases and J by 0 bases, with 12 bases between the two germline ends. CDR3 length: 15 amino acids. Germline loops: CDR1 ENHRY, CDR2 SYGVKD. CDR3 bases: TGTGCCATCAGTGACACGGCTCAGGTCTCCTACGAGCAGTACTTC. Protein sequence: CAISDTAQVSYEQYF.

The chain couples TRBV27 to TRBJ2-3; 8 bases line up with TRBD1. J gave up 5 bases and V 8 bases, and 9 bases lay outside the gene matches. From germline, CDR1 is MNHEY and CDR2 SMNVEV (reference sequence). The CDR3 is 14 residues long. CDR3 nucleotide sequence: TGTGCCAGCGGCAGGGGGCAAGGTATAGATACGCAGTATTTT. Its protein is CASGRGQGIDTQYF.

The chain recombines TRBV5-1 with TRBJ2-2; D is possibly TRBD2 (5 bases). V shed 4 bases and J shed 1 base, with 14 bases lying between them. The length of the CDR3 is 16 residues. Looked up from germline, CDR1 is SGHRS and CDR2 is YFSETQ. The CDR3 loop is CASSGASGGNTGELFF. DNA of the CDR3: TGCGCCAGCAGCGGAGCCAGCGGTGGGAACACCGGGGAGCTGTTTTTT.

This chain joins TRBV2 and TRBJ2-6, with D possibly being TRBD1 (5 bases). This CDR3 is 16 amino acids long. Trimming shortened V by 1 base and J by 4 bases, and 11 bases separated the two germline ends. Per germline, CDR1 SNHLY and CDR2 FYNNEI. CDR3: CASSEVRGAGANVLTF. CDR3 DNA sequence: TGTGCCAGCAGTGAAGTTAGGGGCGCCGGGGCCAACGTCCTGACTTTC. Supplemented by reference TRBV2 and TRBJ2-6, the full variable domain reads EPEVTQTPSHQVTQMGQEVILRCVPISNHLYFYWYRQILGQKVEFLVSFYNNEISEKSEIFDDQFSVERPDGSNFTLKIRSTKLEDSAMYFCASSEVRGAGANVLTFGAGSRLTVL.

The sample holds a few counts of this clone. This sequence joins TRBV6-4 and TRBJ1-2; a weak D match, TRBD1 (5 bases). The CDR3 has 14 residues. CDR1 is MRHNA, CDR2 SNTAGT, per germline. V lost 2 bases and J 0 bases, leaving 7 bases between the germline ends. The CDR3 protein is CASSDGTANYGYTF. The DNA of the CDR3 is TGTGCCAGCAGTGACGGGACTGCTAACTATGGCTACACCTTC.

The J gene is TRBJ1-1, the V gene TRBV29-1, with 7 bases identical to TRBD1. The germline CDR1 and CDR2 sequences are SQVTM and ANQGSEA. There are 11 residues in the CDR3. V gave up 4 bases and J gave up 10 bases; unmatched junction bases: 6. The CDR3 nucleotides read TGCAGCGTTGGGGACAGCGGGGGAGCTTTCTTT. The encoded protein is CSVGDSGGAFF.

J is TRBJ1-3 and V is TRBV6-6; 9 nucleotides align to TRBD1. This CDR3 comprises 14 residues. With V trimmed by 4 bases and J by 4 bases, 2 bases remained unmatched. CDR1 and CDR2 (germline): MNHNY, SVGAGI (reference sequence). The CDR3 region is CASSLGQGGNTIYF. CDR3 sequence (DNA): TGTGCCAGCAGTTTGGGACAGGGAGGAAACACCATATATTTT.

The rearrangement links TRBV7-9 to TRBJ2-3; D is possibly TRBD2 (7 bases). The CDR3 has 15 residues. With 7 bases removed from V and 5 bases from J, the gap between germline ends came to 19 bases. Germline V lookup: CDR1 SEHNR, CDR2 FQNEAQ (reference sequence). CDR3: CASTRGRGSEDTQYF. The CDR3 DNA sequence: TGTGCCAGCACCCGGGGGCGGGGGTCCGAAGATACGCAGTATTTT.

CDR3 in amino acids: CASSLNSPGQGRTDTQYF. The CDR3 DNA reads TGTGCCAGCAGCTTAAATTCCCCGGGACAGGGGCGCACAGATACGCAGTATTTT. The chain combines TRBV21-1 with TRBJ2-3; the D call of TRBD1 is as the table states it, not checked on the DNA. TRBV21-1 is labeled a pseudogene. The CDR3 runs 18 residues.

DNA of the CDR3: TGTGCCAGCAGAGAGACAGGGGGATTCTATGGCTACACCTTC. This gives the protein CASRETGGFYGYTF. This chain links TRBV6-5 with TRBJ1-2, with 9 bases fitting TRBD1. V lost 6 bases and J lost 4; bases outside the gene matches: 6. CDR3 length: 14 residues. Germline CDR1 and CDR2: MNHEY and SVGAGI.

The chain has TRBV7-9 and TRBJ2-3; tentatively, D is TRBD1 (6 bases). V lost 4 bases and J lost 8, with 10 bases in between. This CDR3 has 12 residues. Germline CDR1 reads SEHNR; CDR2 reads FQNEAQ (reference sequence). DNA for the CDR3: TGTGCCAGCAGCTCAGGGGACGGTACGCAGTATTTT. Its protein is CASSSGDGTQYF.

This chain joins TRBV14 and TRBJ2-1, with 7 nucleotides matching TRBD1. Germline V gene lookup returns CDR1 SGHDN and CDR2 FVKESK. This CDR3 is 15 amino acids long. J gave up 4 bases and V 4 bases, and 7 bases lay outside the gene matches. The CDR3 sequence is CASSPTGALYNEQFF. Here the CDR3 DNA reads TGTGCCAGCAGCCCCACAGGGGCCCTTTACAATGAGCAGTTCTTC.

The chain is built from TRBV10-1 and TRBJ2-7; a weak D match, TRBD1 (6 bases). Trimming took 9 bases from V and 4 from J, leaving 25 bases between them. This CDR3 is 16 amino acids long. Per the germline V gene, CDR1 is WNHNN and CDR2 is SYGVQD (reference sequence). CDR3: CARITGSEFLRYEQYF. The CDR3 DNA sequence: TGCGCCAGGATCACAGGGTCCGAGTTTTTGAGGTACGAGCAGTACTTC.

V usage is TRBV14 and J usage is TRBJ1-3; D is undetermined. CDR1 and CDR2 (germline): SGHDN, FVKESK. Trimming removed 0 bases at V and 0 bases at J, with 6 bases between. The CDR3 has 15 amino acids. The CDR3 here is CASSQDRLSGNTIYF. The DNA for the CDR3 is TGTGCCAGCAGCCAAGATCGACTCTCTGGAAACACCATATATTTT.

The V gene is TRBV7-9, the J gene TRBJ2-7; D unclear. The germline V gene encodes CDR1 SEHNR and CDR2 FQNEAQ (reference sequence). The ends were cut back, 1 base at V and 4 bases at J, with 20 bases in the middle. The CDR3 has 17 amino acids. The CDR3 nucleotides are TGTGCCAGCAGCTTAGACGATTTGGGCCCCTATTTATACGAGCAGTACTTC. Its translation: CASSLDDLGPYLYEQYF. The full variable domain, rest sourced from reference TRBV7-9 and TRBJ2-7, is DTGVSQNPRHKITKRGQNVTFRCDPISEHNRLYWYRQTLGQGPEFLTYFQNEAQLEKSRLLSDRFSAERPKGSFSTLEIQRTEQGDSAMYLCASSLDDLGPYLYEQYFGPGTRLTVT.

V usage is TRBV6-1 and J usage is TRBJ1-2, with 7 bases that match TRBD1. The length of the CDR3 is 17 residues. Germline CDR1 MNHNS, CDR2 SASEGT. V dropped 1 base and J dropped 4; count of bases not matched to a gene: 12. The DNA of the CDR3 is TGTGCCAGCAGTGAAGTGGACGAGCCGGGACAGCGCTATGGCTACACCTTC. Translating it yields CASSEVDEPGQRYGYTF.

The chain joins TRBV6-6 to TRBJ2-7; no clear D. CDR1 is MNHNY and CDR2 is SVGAGI in the germline V gene (reference sequence). V lost 6 bases to trimming and J lost 6 bases, with 12 bases between them. The CDR3 contains 12 residues. The CDR3 is CASSGDYPEQYF. CDR3 DNA sequence: TGTGCCAGCAGCGGTGATTACCCCGAGCAGTACTTC.

The chain joins TRBV6-5 to TRBJ1-1; 7 nucleotides match TRBD1. This CDR3 spans 13 amino acids. Germline assignment: CDR1 MNHEY and CDR2 SVGAGI. Trimming removed 4 bases from V and 10 bases from J; junction bases left unmatched: 9. CDR3 nucleotide sequence: TGTGCCAGCAGTTCCACCACAGGGGCCCCAGCTTTCTTT. It specifies CASSSTTGAPAFF.

The chain couples TRBV7-2 to TRBJ2-2; tentatively, D is TRBD2 (5 bases). The CDR3 is made up of 15 amino acids. Per the germline V gene, CDR1 is SGHTA and CDR2 is FQGNSA. V lost 1 base, J lost 5 bases, and 11 bases lay in between. In nucleotides, the CDR3 is TGTGCCAGCAGCTTAGTCCCTCGAGGGACCGGGGAGCTGTTTTTT. Amino acids: CASSLVPRGTGELFF.

This chain uses TRBV19 with TRBJ1-1; 7 bases fit TRBD1. Germline values: CDR1 LNHDA, CDR2 SQIVND (reference sequence). CDR3 length equals 16 residues. V lost 7 bases, J lost 1 base, and 12 bases stayed unmatched. CDR3 DNA sequence: TGTGCCAGTACCCTAAGAACAGGGGCTACGAACACTGAAGCTTTCTTT. As protein: CASTLRTGATNTEAFF.

The rearrangement links TRBV14 to TRBJ2-7; TRBD1 might be the D (6 bases). CDR3 size: 16 residues. Trimming cost V 4 bases and J 4 bases, with 20 bases left between them. Germline-derived CDR1 and CDR2 are SGHDN and FVKESK. This CDR3 is CASSPYQDRPFYEQYF. CDR3 bases: TGTGCCAGCAGCCCTTACCAGGACAGACCGTTTTACGAGCAGTACTTC.

This clone was recorded once. CDR3 residues: CASSLDRSGYGYTF. CDR3 bases: TGTGCCAGCAGTTTAGACAGATCGGGCTATGGCTACACCTTC. This chain connects TRBV6-5 to TRBJ1-2, with a weak D call TRBD1 (5 bases). Germline CDR1 MNHEY, CDR2 SVGAGI. This CDR3 has 14 amino acids. V lost 4 bases to trimming and J lost 4 bases, with 13 bases between them.

The CDR3: CASSLGLAGDTDTQYF. CDR3 nucleotides: TGTGCCAGCAGCTTAGGGCTAGCGGGAGACACAGATACGCAGTATTTT. The rearrangement uses TRBV11-3 and TRBJ2-3; TRBD2 aligns across 10 bases. This CDR3 is 16 amino acids long. V trimming: 1 base; J trimming: 2 bases; junction bases outside the gene matches: 3. Germline V gene lookup returns CDR1 SGHNT and CDR2 YENEEA.

This chain connects TRBV5-1 to TRBJ1-6, with 9 bases lining up with TRBD1. J lost 9 bases, V lost 3 bases, and 4 bases had no gene match. Germline V CDR1 and CDR2: SGHRS, YFSETQ. The CDR3 sequence is 14 residues long. CDR3 nucleotides: TGCGCCAGCAGCTCGGACAGGGGAGGTTCACCCCTCCACTTT. Amino acid sequence: CASSSDRGGSPLHF.

This chain joins TRBV5-1 and TRBJ1-1, with D possibly matching TRBD1 (5 bases). The CDR3 covers 14 residues. Germline V gene lookup returns CDR1 SGHRS and CDR2 YFSETQ. V lost 0 bases and J lost 4, with 10 bases in between. The CDR3 DNA is TGCGCCAGCAGCTTGGCCGACGGGGGCACTGAAGCTTTCTTT. This gives the protein CASSLADGGTEAFF.

The chain uses TRBV3-1 (or the pseudogene TRBV3-2) and TRBJ1-1; D unresolved. Trimming shortened V by 3 bases and J by 1 base, and 12 bases separated the two germline ends. The germline gives CDR1 LGHDT, CDR2 YNNKEL (reference sequence). The CDR3 spans 15 residues. Written as DNA, the CDR3 is TGTGCCAGCAGCCAGAACCCAACAGCGAACACTGAAGCTTTCTTT. This translates into CASSQNPTANTEAFF.

The rearrangement uses TRBV29-1 and TRBJ2-1, with 7 bases that match TRBD1. CDR3 size: 13 residues. V was clipped by 5 bases and J by 4 bases; unmatched bases: 5. CDR1 is SQVTM and CDR2 is ANQGSEA in the germline V gene. CDR3 DNA: TGCAGCGTTCGGGACAGTCTTTACAATGAGCAGTTCTTC. Protein: CSVRDSLYNEQFF.

J is TRBJ2-3 and V is TRBV4-1; 9 positions match TRBD2. The CDR3 spans 15 residues. Germline-derived CDR1 and CDR2 are MGHRA and YSYEKL. After removal of 1 base from V and 2 bases from J, the junction contained 1 base not matched to a gene. The CDR3 DNA follows: TGCGCCAGCAGCCAAGCTAGCGGGGTCACAGATACGCAGTATTTT. Translating it yields CASSQASGVTDTQYF.